Described below is a single TCR beta chain sequence and its context. V was trimmed by 1 base and J by 3 bases, leaving 10 bases between them. This CDR3 has 14 amino acids. These data originate in a study of metastatic and nonmetastatic thyroid tumors. Study-wide background: Where malignant and benign thyroid patients were concerned, repertoires were compared across blood and tumor or nodule tissue.

TCRdb reanalyzed the PCR reads via MiXCR. The table lists more than 85,000 clones, roughly 8.6% of them singletons. Thyroid surgery was performed in patients who had received no treatment beforehand. The clonotype was recovered from a female donor with papillary thyroid cancer or a benign thyroid nodule (not recorded which). Some clones in this sample may be carry-over from other donors' samples. Material for sequencing was blood. V and J are TRBV12-3 or TRBV12-4 and TRBJ2-7, with D perhaps TRBD2 (5 bases). The CDR3 nucleotides read TGTGCCAGCAGTTTAGGGATTCGGGGCTACGAGCAGTACTTC. This translates into CASSLGIRGYEQYF.